These T cell receptor beta chains were read from a single sample in a study of blood T cell repertoires in COVID-19. Clones were read by immunoSEQ multiplex PCR, and TCRdb kept only the in-frame ones, dropping some. The table has about 200,000 clones, approximately 85% seen once; the top ten hold 9.5% to 12%. Source material: peripheral blood. The origin of the receptors is a human donor with active or convalescent COVID-19. The donor label of this sample is uncertain. Each CDR3 is given without its conserved first and last residue.

V	J	CDR3
TRBV5-1	TRBJ1-2	ASRLTVSDGYT
TRBV5-1	TRBJ2-5	ASSLGTSGQETQY
TRBV3-1/TRBV3-2	TRBJ2-7	ASSQGRGGEQY
TRBV14	TRBJ2-3	ASSQVWGSTGDTQY
TRBV6-5	TRBJ2-2	ASSYSRRGNTGELF
TRBV5-4	TRBJ2-7	ASSLDRGRDEQY
TRBV14	TRBJ2-5	ASSQDVGRTQY
TRBV12-3/TRBV12-4	TRBJ1-2	ASSLGPNYGYT
TRBV5-1	TRBJ2-3	ASRDGRASTDTQY
TRBV30	TRBJ2-1	AWSGDRPKEQF
TRBV2	TRBJ1-3	ASSELSSGNTIY
TRBV19	TRBJ2-7	ASSSGTSGLRGVYEQY
TRBV11-3	TRBJ2-3	ASSHTIADTQY
TRBV7-9	TRBJ2-4	ASSLLADIQY
TRBV2	TRBJ2-1	ASTLALSEQF
TRBV6-2/TRBV6-3	TRBJ2-1	ASSQPSGASYNEQF
TRBV5-4	TRBJ2-7	ASSPPGRDGREY
TRBV6-2/TRBV6-3	TRBJ2-6	ASSYLPGQEFSGANVLT
TRBV5-1	TRBJ1-2	ASSDGTGNYGYT
TRBV11-2	TRBJ1-2	ASSREGPYGYT
TRBV28	TRBJ2-7	ASSSLGGRGSYEQY
TRBV7-2	TRBJ1-3	ASSLRTVSGNTIY
TRBV24-1	TRBJ2-1	ATSDTFEQVNNEQF
TRBV6-6	TRBJ1-4	ASSYQHLNEKLF
TRBV5-1	TRBJ2-7	ASSLGDRWDEQY
TRBV2	TRBJ1-1	ASSEARYEAF
TRBV2	TRBJ1-6	ASSEVANSPLH
TRBV12-3/TRBV12-4	TRBJ1-2	ASSLAPGGYT
TRBV5-4	TRBJ2-7	ASSSRTGLSSYEQY
TRBV12-3/TRBV12-4	TRBJ2-2	ASQTYNTGELF
TRBV7-2	TRBJ2-1	ASSLVNPPGNEQF
TRBV24-1	TRBJ2-3	ATSDLLRPTQY
TRBV6-1	TRBJ1-2	ASSALIRTGGVYGYT
TRBV7-9	TRBJ2-7	ASSSMAGDFYEQY
TRBV28	TRBJ2-5	ASSFSNSGGRKETQY
TRBV29-1	TRBJ2-7	SVEDGVAHEQY
TRBV4-3	TRBJ2-3	ASSHRRGVIDTQY
TRBV30	TRBJ2-5	AYDRGGLSGETQY
TRBV5-4	TRBJ2-1	ASSLSGRVSSYNEQF
TRBV6-5	TRBJ2-2	ASSSGETGELF
TRBV19	TRBJ2-2	ASSIYKFSGRADTGELF
TRBV28	TRBJ2-5	ASSLLETQY
TRBV4-3	TRBJ1-4	ASSQDWQGTNEKLF
TRBV4-2	TRBJ2-3	ASSQGASGAPGDTQY
TRBV30	TRBJ2-5	AWSVGWAGRTQY
TRBV5-1	TRBJ2-1	ASSLGGSYEQF
TRBV5-1	TRBJ2-2	ASSLASRGRPPGELF
TRBV14	TRBJ1-1	ASSRLASRGYTEAF
TRBV18	TRBJ1-2	ASSPGKGQEIYGYT
TRBV5-1	TRBJ2-3	ASSLGGTGAPDTQY
TRBV5-1	TRBJ2-4	ASSLDGGLTNIQY
TRBV7-2	TRBJ2-1	ASSLGLSNNEQF
TRBV25-1	TRBJ2-3	ASSVRYGGRDGNTQY
TRBV11-2	TRBJ2-1	ASSSTLNGQF
TRBV11-3	TRBJ2-7	ASSSLGGLEQY
TRBV6-6	TRBJ2-1	ASSPQGVGTSGHYSYNEQF
TRBV7-9	TRBJ1-2	ASSQPNRAPIYGYT